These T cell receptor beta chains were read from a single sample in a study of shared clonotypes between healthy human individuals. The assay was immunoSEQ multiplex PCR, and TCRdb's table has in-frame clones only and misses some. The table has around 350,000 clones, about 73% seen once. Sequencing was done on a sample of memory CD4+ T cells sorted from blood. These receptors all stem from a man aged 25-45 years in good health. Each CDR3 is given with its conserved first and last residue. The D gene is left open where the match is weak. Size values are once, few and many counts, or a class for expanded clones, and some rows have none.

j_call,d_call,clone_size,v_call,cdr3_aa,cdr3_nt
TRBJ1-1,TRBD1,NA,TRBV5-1,CASSLVGHRGGMNTEAFF,TGCGCCAGCAGCTTGGTAGGCCACAGGGGTGGCATGAACACTGAAGCTTTCTTT
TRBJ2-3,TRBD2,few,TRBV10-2,CASSEAGSFTDTQYF,TGCGCCAGCAGTGAAGCGGGATCCTTCACAGATACGCAGTATTTT
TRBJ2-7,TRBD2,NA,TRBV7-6,CASSLQAGVLEQYF,TGTGCCAGCAGCTTACAAGCGGGAGTATTGGAGCAGTACTTC
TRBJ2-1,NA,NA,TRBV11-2,CASSLGRDNEQFF,TGTGCCAGCAGCTTAGGCAGGGACAATGAGCAGTTCTTC
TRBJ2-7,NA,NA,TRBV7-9,CASSRSYEQYF,TGTGCCAGCAGCCGCTCGTACGAGCAGTACTTC
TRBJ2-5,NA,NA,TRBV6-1,CASRAGKETQYF,TGTGCCAGCCGGGCAGGGAAAGAGACCCAGTACTTC
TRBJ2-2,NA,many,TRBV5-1,CASSLNTGELFF,TGCGCCAGCAGCTTAAACACCGGGGAGCTGTTTTTT
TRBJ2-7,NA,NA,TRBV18,CASSPTSADMDYEQYF,TGTGCCAGCTCACCTACCTCGGCCGATATGGACTACGAGCAGTACTTC
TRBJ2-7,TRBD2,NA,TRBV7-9,CASSRTSGSSYEQYF,TGTGCCAGCAGCCGCACTAGCGGGAGTTCTTACGAGCAGTACTTC
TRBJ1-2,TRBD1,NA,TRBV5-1,CASSGPGQGFAIVYTF,TGCGCCAGCAGCGGTCCGGGACAGGGGTTTGCTATCGTCTACACCTTC
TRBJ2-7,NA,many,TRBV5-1,CASQDEGASAGYEQYF,TGCGCCAGCCAGGACGAGGGCGCTTCCGCGGGCTACGAGCAGTACTTC
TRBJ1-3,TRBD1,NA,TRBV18,CASSPKTGSGNTIYF,TGTGCCAGCTCACCTAAGACAGGGTCTGGAAACACCATATATTTT
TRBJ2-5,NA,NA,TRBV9,CASSVGQVSETQYF,TGTGCCAGCAGCGTAGGTCAGGTATCGGAGACCCAGTACTTC
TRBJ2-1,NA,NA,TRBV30,CAWSVNVANNEQFF,TGTGCCTGGAGTGTAAACGTGGCAAACAATGAGCAGTTCTTC
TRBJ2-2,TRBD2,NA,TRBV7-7,CASSTRRASGNTGELFF,TGTGCTAGCAGTACAAGGAGGGCTAGCGGTAACACCGGGGAGCTGTTTTTT
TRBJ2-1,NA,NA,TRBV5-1,CASSLAGMANNEQFF,TGCGCCAGCAGCTTGGCCGGGATGGCGAACAATGAGCAGTTCTTC
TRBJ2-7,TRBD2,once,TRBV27,CASSRLAGRPYEQYF,TGTGCCAGCAGTCGGTTAGCGGGCCGACCCTACGAGCAGTACTTC
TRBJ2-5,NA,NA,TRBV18,CASSPSTGWLETQYF,TGTGCCAGCTCACCCTCAACGGGATGGCTAGAGACCCAGTACTTC
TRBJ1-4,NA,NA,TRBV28,CASSLREKLFF,TGTGCCAGCAGTTTAAGGGAAAAACTGTTTTTT
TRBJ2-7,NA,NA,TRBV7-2,CASSRTGTNYEQYF,TGTGCCAGCAGCCGTACAGGGACCAACTACGAGCAGTACTTC
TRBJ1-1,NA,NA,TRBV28,CASSSIVRMNTEAFF,TGTGCCAGCAGTTCCATTGTCCGGATGAACACTGAAGCTTTCTTT
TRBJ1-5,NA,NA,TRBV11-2,CASSYNSNQPQHF,TGTGCCAGCAGCTACAATAGCAATCAGCCCCAGCATTTT
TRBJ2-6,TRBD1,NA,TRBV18,CASSQSQGAGANVLTF,TGTGCCAGCTCACAATCACAGGGGGCTGGGGCCAACGTCCTGACTTTC
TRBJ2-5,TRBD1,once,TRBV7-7,CASSPTGGPETQYF,TGTGCTAGCAGCCCTACAGGGGGTCCGGAGACCCAGTACTTC
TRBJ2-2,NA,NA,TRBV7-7,CASSPGPDRTTGELFF,TGTGCTAGCAGTCCCGGCCCCGACCGTACCACCGGGGAGCTGTTTTTT
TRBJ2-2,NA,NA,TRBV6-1,CASSEAHGTGELFF,TGTGCCAGCAGTGAAGCGCACGGCACCGGGGAGCTGTTTTTT
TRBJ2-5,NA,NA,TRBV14,CASSPPGAGQETQYF,TGTGCCAGCAGCCCCCCGGGCGCGGGACAAGAGACCCAGTACTTC
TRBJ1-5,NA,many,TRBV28,CASMGKTGMRPQHF,TGTGCCAGCATGGGTAAGACAGGCATGAGGCCCCAGCATTTT
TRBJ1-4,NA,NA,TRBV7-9,CASSLAPRGSENEKLFF,TGTGCCAGCAGCTTAGCCCCTCGAGGGAGCGAGAATGAAAAACTGTTTTTT
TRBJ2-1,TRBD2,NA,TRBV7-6,CASSPSGRPYNEQFF,TGTGCCAGCAGCCCTAGCGGGAGGCCCTACAATGAGCAGTTCTTC
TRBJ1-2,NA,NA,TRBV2,CASSGTNYGYTF,TGTGCCAGCAGCGGGACTAACTATGGCTACACCTTC
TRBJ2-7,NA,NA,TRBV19,CASKFSSSANPYEQYF,TGTGCCAGTAAGTTCAGCAGTTCGGCCAACCCCTACGAGCAGTACTTC
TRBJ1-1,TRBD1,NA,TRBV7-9,CASSFGTDEAFF,TGTGCCAGCAGCTTCGGGACAGATGAAGCTTTCTTT
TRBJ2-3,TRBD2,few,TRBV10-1,CASSRKRELLTDTQYF,TGCGCCAGCAGTAGGAAGCGGGAGCTACTCACAGATACGCAGTATTTT
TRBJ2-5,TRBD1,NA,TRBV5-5,CASSHRDSPAETQYF,TGTGCCAGCAGCCACCGGGACAGCCCAGCGGAGACCCAGTACTTC
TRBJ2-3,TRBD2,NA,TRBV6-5,CVSGRTRADTQYF,TGTGTTAGCGGGAGGACCAGGGCAGATACGCAGTATTTT
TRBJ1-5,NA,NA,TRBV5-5,CASSPVFSPAGFVSQPQHF,TGTGCCAGCAGCCCGGTTTTCAGTCCGGCGGGATTCGTGAGTCAGCCCCAGCATTTT
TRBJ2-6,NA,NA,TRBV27,CASRPITSGANVLTF,TGTGCCAGCAGACCTATCACTTCTGGGGCCAACGTCCTGACTTTC
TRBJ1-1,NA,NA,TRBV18,CASSPKRSGGVMNTEAFF,TGTGCCAGCTCACCAAAAAGGAGCGGGGGGGTCATGAACACTGAAGCTTTCTTT
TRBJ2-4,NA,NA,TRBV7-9,CASSLGWAGNIQYF,TGTGCCAGCAGTTTGGGCTGGGCTGGAAACATTCAGTACTTC
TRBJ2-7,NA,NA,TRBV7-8,CASSFGGLPSYEQYF,TGTGCCAGCAGCTTTGGGGGGCTACCCTCCTACGAGCAGTACTTC